These 23 T cell receptor beta chains originate from one sample sequenced in a study of early T cells in non-severe SARS-CoV-2 infection. Each CDR3 protein is one row after TCRdb ran MiXCR on the 5' RACE reads. The sample has approximately 69,000 distinct CDR3 sequences, around 12% seen once. Sequences were derived from whole blood, sampled at baseline. These receptors originate from an adult who was a healthcare worker with PCR-confirmed SARS-CoV-2 infection or an uninfected control (not recorded which).

J is TRBJ2-3 and V is TRBV18; the match to TRBD2 covers 7 bases. V lost 3 bases to trimming and J lost 2 bases; unmatched junction nucleotides: 5. The CDR3 is made up of 15 amino acids. Germline CDR1 and CDR2: KGHSH and LQKENI. CDR3 DNA: TGTGCCAGCTCACCCATGCTAGCGGACACAGATACGCAGTATTTT. Translated, it gives CASSPMLADTDTQYF. Supplemented by reference TRBV18 and TRBJ2-3, the full variable domain reads NAGVMQNPRHLVRRRGQEARLRCSPMKGHSHVYWYRQLPEEGLKFMVYLQKENIIDESGMPKERFSAEFPKEGPSILRIQQVVRGDSAAYFCASSPMLADTDTQYFGPGTRLTVL.

The chain has TRBV18 and TRBJ1-1; D is perhaps TRBD1 (5 bases). CDR3 length equals 15 residues. Germline CDR1 reads KGHSH; CDR2 reads LQKENI. The V and J ends lost 1 base and 6 bases respectively, with 15 bases between them. The CDR3 sequence: CASSPLFKGQAEAFF. The CDR3 DNA is TGTGCCAGCTCACCACTGTTTAAGGGGCAGGCTGAAGCTTTCTTT.

This clonotype appeared many times. The chain is built from TRBV7-8 and TRBJ2-7; D is uncertain. Looked up from germline, CDR1 is SGHVS and CDR2 is FQNEAQ. There are 11 residues in the CDR3. V lost 6 bases to trimming and J lost 6 bases, with 9 bases between them. The CDR3 region has the DNA TGTGCCAGCAGGGGCCGGGCCGAGCAGTACTTC. It yields the protein CASRGRAEQYF.

In its sample, this clonotype was seen a few times. V gene TRBV9 combines with J gene TRBJ1-6; D is possibly TRBD1 (6 bases). Germline lookup yields CDR1 SGDLS and CDR2 YYNGEE. Trimming stripped 0 bases from V and 13 bases from J, with 23 bases between. The CDR3 spans 17 residues. CDR3 DNA: TGTGCCAGCAGCGTAGGGGCGGGCAGGGGAGACTTCTTCCCCCTCCACTTT. This sequence encodes CASSVGAGRGDFFPLHF.

The gene calls are TRBV19 and TRBJ1-2; perhaps TRBD1 as D (5 bases). There are 15 residues in the CDR3. V was pared by 6 bases and J by 0 bases, with 14 bases between. The germline V gene encodes CDR1 LNHDA and CDR2 SQIVND (reference sequence). As DNA, the CDR3 is TGTGCCAGTAGAAGCCGGGACGTTCCTAACTATGGCTACACCTTC. Amino acids: CASRSRDVPNYGYTF.

The V call is TRBV11-2, the J call TRBJ2-1; weak D call: TRBD2 (5 bases). Germline-derived CDR1 and CDR2 are SGHAT and FQNNGV. This CDR3 region has 15 residues. Trimming removed 2 bases at V and 7 bases at J, with 15 bases between. CDR3 residues: CASSLTDSPRNEQFF. The CDR3 DNA follows: TGTGCCAGCAGCTTAACGGACTCCCCAAGGAATGAGCAGTTCTTC. Complete variable domain (other parts from reference TRBV11-2 and TRBJ2-1): EAGVAQSPRYKIIEKRQSVAFWCNPISGHATLYWYQQILGQGPKLLIQFQNNGVVDDSQLPKDRFSAERLKGVDSTLKIQPAKLEDSAVYLCASSLTDSPRNEQFFGPGTRLTVL.

This clonotype was seen many times. V is TRBV7-8 and J is TRBJ2-1, with a tentative D call TRBD2 (6 bases). The germline V gene has CDR1 SGHVS and CDR2 FQNEAQ. The CDR3 has 16 residues. V lost 3 bases, J lost 8 bases, and 20 bases lay in between. CDR3 DNA sequence: TGTGCCAGCAGCTTCCTCGCCGGGTCGGGGGAAGATGAGCAGTTCTTC. It codes for CASSFLAGSGEDEQFF.

The genes are TRBV20-1 and TRBJ2-1; D call uncertain. Germline values: CDR1 DFQATT, CDR2 SNEGSKA (reference sequence). The CDR3 spans 13 residues. The V end was cut by 3 bases, the J end by 5 bases, with 11 bases between. CDR3 bases: TGCAGTGCTAGTTCCCGCGTCGACAATGAGCAGTTCTTC. This encodes CSASSRVDNEQFF.

This clonotype has just a few counts. This rearrangement joins TRBV6-1 to TRBJ2-3; 7 nucleotides agree with TRBD2. This CDR3 contains 14 residues. J gave up 4 bases and V 6 bases, and 7 bases lay outside the gene matches. The V gene's germline CDR1 is MNHNS and CDR2 SASEGT. The CDR3 reads CASSAEGRADTQYF. CDR3 nucleotides: TGTGCCAGCAGCGCGGAGGGGAGGGCAGATACGCAGTATTTT.

This clonotype has a handful of counts. This chain links TRBV7-2 with TRBJ1-4; no firm D call. The V end lost 1 base, the J end lost 0 bases, and 6 bases lay between the germline ends. The germline V gene has CDR1 SGHTA and CDR2 FQGNSA. The CDR3 length is 15 residues. CDR3 sequence: CASSLGSATNEKLFF. Written as DNA, the CDR3 is TGTGCCAGCAGCTTAGGATCAGCAACTAATGAAAAACTGTTTTTT.

Only a few counts were recorded for this clonotype. The gene calls are TRBV20-1 and TRBJ2-3; D is tentatively TRBD1 or TRBD2 (5 bases each). CDR3 length equals 11 residues. Germline CDR1 is DFQATT and CDR2 is SNEGSKA (reference sequence). The germline V and J ends were trimmed by 7 bases and 0 bases, with 5 bases remaining between them. In DNA, the CDR3 is TGCAGTGGGGGGAGCACAGATACGCAGTATTTT. Its translation: CSGGSTDTQYF.

This chain uses TRBV12-3 or TRBV12-4 with TRBJ2-5; D is possibly TRBD1 or TRBD2 (5 bases each). The CDR3 runs 11 residues. Trimming shortened V by 4 bases and J by 5 bases, and 5 bases separated the two germline ends. CDR3 DNA: TGTGCCAGCAGTTGGGGGGAGACCCAGTACTTC. Protein: CASSWGETQYF.

This clonotype turned up a few times. The gene calls are TRBV6-1 and TRBJ1-1, with D possibly being TRBD1 (6 bases). The V gene lost 7 bases and the J gene lost 11 bases, with 20 bases spanning the gap. The germline CDR1 and CDR2 sequences are MNHNS and SASEGT. The CDR3 loop spans 13 amino acids. CDR3 residues: CASIRTGGPRAFF. The CDR3 region has the DNA TGTGCCAGCATCCGAACGGGGGGGCCGAGGGCTTTCTTT.

There are many counts of this clonotype. This rearrangement joins TRBV12-3 or TRBV12-4 to TRBJ2-7; D is possibly TRBD1 (7 bases). V was pared by 6 bases and J by 6 bases, with 18 bases between. The CDR3 has 14 residues. CDR3 loop: CASSRTGRGAEQYF. CDR3 coding DNA: TGTGCCAGCAGCCGAACGGGCAGGGGGGCCGAGCAGTACTTC.

This clonotype was counted only a few times. The chain has TRBV6-2 or TRBV6-3 and TRBJ2-5, with D hard to call. The V gene's germline CDR1 is MNHEY and CDR2 SVGEGT. V was shortened by 5 bases and J by 2 bases, with 9 bases between the two germline ends. The CDR3 runs to 13 residues. This CDR3 is CASSPKEQETQYF. CDR3 DNA sequence: TGTGCCAGCAGTCCTAAAGAGCAAGAGACCCAGTACTTC.

The rearrangement uses TRBV28 and TRBJ2-7; D may be TRBD2 (6 bases). Germline values: CDR1 MDHEN, CDR2 SYDVKM. V lost 2 bases and J 3 bases, leaving 11 bases between the germline ends. CDR3 length equals 14 residues. CDR3 coding DNA: TGTGCCAGCAGTTTACGTGGGGGGAGCTACGAGCAGTACTTC. The encoded protein is CASSLRGGSYEQYF.

The chain combines TRBV5-4 with TRBJ2-3; D is possibly TRBD1 or TRBD2 (5 bases each). V was shortened by 4 bases and J by 2 bases, with 14 bases between the two germline ends. CDR3 length: 15 amino acids. Germline V CDR1 and CDR2: SGHNT, YYREEE (reference sequence). Here the CDR3 reads CASSTPGPDTDTQYF. The CDR3 DNA reads TGTGCCAGCAGCACGCCGGGACCCGACACAGATACGCAGTATTTT.

This clonotype was seen ten or more times. The CDR3 DNA is TGCAGCGTTGAGGTGCGGCAAGAGACCCAGTACTTC. Residues: CSVEVRQETQYF. This chain uses TRBV29-1 with TRBJ2-5; no reliable D call. Trimming stripped 3 bases from V and 2 bases from J, with 7 bases between. Germline assignment: CDR1 SQVTM and CDR2 ANQGSEA. The CDR3 extends over 12 amino acids. The variable domain in full, completed from reference TRBV29-1 and TRBJ2-5, reads SAVISQKPSRDICQRGTSLTIQCQVDSQVTMMFWYRQQPGQSLTLIATANQGSEATYESGFVIDKFPISRPNLTFSTLTVSNMSPEDSSIYLCSVEVRQETQYFGPGTRLLVL.

This clonotype was seen repeatedly, ten times or more. The V call is TRBV11-2, the J call TRBJ1-4, with D unresolved. Trimming pared 4 bases from V and 4 bases from J, leaving 7 bases between. Germline CDR1 reads SGHAT; CDR2 reads FQNNGV. The CDR3 spans 13 residues. The CDR3 is CASSSRINEKLFF. CDR3 nucleotide sequence: TGTGCCAGCAGCTCCCGTATTAATGAAAAACTGTTTTTT.

This clonotype was recorded at least ten times. The gene calls are TRBV11-2 and TRBJ2-7, with 7 bases that match TRBD1. Unmatched junction bases numbered 9, after V lost 6 bases and J lost 1 base. Germline CDR1 SGHAT, CDR2 FQNNGV. The CDR3 is 15 residues long. The CDR3 here is CASRREQGLSYEQYF. CDR3 nucleotides: TGTGCCAGCAGGCGTGAACAGGGGTTGTCCTACGAGCAGTACTTC.

This clonotype was seen only a few times. This rearrangement joins TRBV6-6 to TRBJ2-4; D gene unclear. Trimming cost V 4 bases and J 6 bases, with 10 bases left between them. CDR3 size: 13 residues. Germline V gives CDR1 MNHNY, CDR2 SVGAGI (reference sequence). This chain's CDR3 is CASSSGALNIQYF. In nucleotides, the CDR3 is TGTGCCAGCAGTTCGGGCGCCCTAAACATTCAGTACTTC.

V is TRBV6-2 or TRBV6-3 and J is TRBJ2-1; 8 bases match TRBD2. Trimming cost V 5 bases and J 7 bases; bases outside gene matches: 13. Germline CDR1 MNHEY, CDR2 SVGEGT. The CDR3 covers 16 residues. For the CDR3, the DNA is TGTGCCAGCAGTAACACCCTCGCGGGGGGTGGTAATGAGCAGTTCTTC. Protein sequence: CASSNTLAGGGNEQFF.

This clonotype was seen only a few times. The gene calls are TRBV28 and TRBJ2-2, with TRBD1 matching over 11 bases. CDR3 length: 16 amino acids. Germline CDR1 is MDHEN and CDR2 is SYDVKM. V lost 4 bases, J lost 7 bases, and 8 bases stayed unmatched. Here the CDR3 reads CASSSPGQGGIGELFF. The CDR3 nucleotides are TGTGCCAGCAGTTCCCCGGGACAGGGGGGGATCGGGGAGCTGTTTTTT.